The clone carrying this T cell receptor beta chain has only a few counts. Its antigen remains unidentified. Germline CDR1 SSHAT, CDR2 FNYEAQ (reference sequence). V lost 6 bases and J lost 5, with 11 bases in between. The CDR3 is 12 amino acids. TCRdb's copy holds only in-frame clones and misses some; the assay was immunoSEQ multiplex PCR. The sample shows about 2,900 clones, around 21% of them seen only once. This sample was taken from a study of T cell clones after liver transplantation. Study at large: A pre-transplant mixed lymphocyte reaction with TCRbeta sequencing defined graft-donor-reactive clones followed in post-transplant blood. Patients counted as tolerant after at least one year off all immunosuppression, enzymes not exceeding twice normal.

Proliferating CFSE-low MLR cells were sequenced to define alloreactive TCRbeta sequences. Graft donor PBMCs, splenocytes, lymph-node cells, or third-party PBMCs stimulated pre-transplant recipient cells. Findings and caveats of the study: Small, mixed patient groups and varying post-transplant times limit these conclusions.

What was sequenced was CD4+ T cells from PBMCs cultured with third-party cells. The clonotype originates from a human patient who received a liver transplant. Some T cells may be provided by the graft donor. This chain joins TRBV7-7 and TRBJ2-7; possible D gene TRBD2, 6 bases. The CDR3 is CASSQRGNEQYF. CDR3 coding DNA: TGTGCCAGCAGTCAACGGGGGAACGAGCAGTACTTC.